This T cell receptor beta chain was sequenced in a study of T-cell reconstitution after alpha-beta-depleted transplantation in children (dated by TCRdb to 2016 to 2018). Describing the broader study: Using TCR repertoire profiling, the study quantitatively followed how T-cell immune reconstitution unfolded in children after TCRalphabeta/CD19-depleted allogeneic hematopoietic cell transplantation. Study-wide findings and limitations: Over subsequent months, a decline in hyperexpanded clone frequencies was noted, and after one year, T-cell counts and TCRbeta diversity were mostly ascribed to newly produced T cells. About two months after transplant, the apparently early recovery of alphabetaT-cell counts reportedly depended on just several hundred clones that had expanded rapidly and came from non-depleted graft cells. In some patients, the high TCRbeta diversity seen at day 60 was put down to recipient T cells and intrathymic progenitors that had survived conditioning.

Reading the germline V gene gives CDR1 SQVTM and CDR2 ANQGSEA. The germline V and J ends show losses of 3 bases and 1 base respectively, and no gene match explains 11 bases of the junction. The CDR3 sequence holds 18 residues, the cysteine and phenylalanine included. The only DNA kept is the CDR3, 54 bases in frame from the first base. This clonotype has ten or more counts. Its binding antigen is unknown. Base qualities are not recorded, but no much larger clone differs from it by a single base. The treatment or condition label, read with the paper, signifies: allogeneic hematopoietic cell transplantation with graft depleted of TCRalphabeta T cells and CD19 B cells. The children who served as transplant recipients had been given grafts of TCRalphabeta/CD19-depleted allogeneic hematopoietic cells. Library construction relied on PCR. These reads were obtained on an Illumina HiSeq 2500. To normalize quantification of the TCRbeta repertoire, the TCR libraries were built with molecular barcoding that relied on unique molecular identifiers. In TCRdb, the public reads were trimmed at Q25 with fastp and aligned with MiXCR, with productive beta chains retained. Rows are unified per CDR3 protein, each entry keeping the most common DNA and genes. The table for this sample lists almost 250,000 distinct CDR3 sequences; roughly 23% of them were counted only once. The top ten hold roughly 2.5% of the sample.

The chain is encoded by TRBV29-1 joined to TRBJ2-3; 12 bases in the middle match TRBD2. The sequences come from PBMCs, collected before TCRalphabeta/CD19-depleted stem cell transplant. The TCR sequence derives from a girl aged 2-10 years with Fanconi anemia, due to receive a stem cell transplant. The CDR3: CSVEAASGRVRRTDTQYF. The DNA reads TGCAGCGTTGAGGCGGCTAGCGGGAGGGTAAGGCGCACAGATACGCAGTATTTT.